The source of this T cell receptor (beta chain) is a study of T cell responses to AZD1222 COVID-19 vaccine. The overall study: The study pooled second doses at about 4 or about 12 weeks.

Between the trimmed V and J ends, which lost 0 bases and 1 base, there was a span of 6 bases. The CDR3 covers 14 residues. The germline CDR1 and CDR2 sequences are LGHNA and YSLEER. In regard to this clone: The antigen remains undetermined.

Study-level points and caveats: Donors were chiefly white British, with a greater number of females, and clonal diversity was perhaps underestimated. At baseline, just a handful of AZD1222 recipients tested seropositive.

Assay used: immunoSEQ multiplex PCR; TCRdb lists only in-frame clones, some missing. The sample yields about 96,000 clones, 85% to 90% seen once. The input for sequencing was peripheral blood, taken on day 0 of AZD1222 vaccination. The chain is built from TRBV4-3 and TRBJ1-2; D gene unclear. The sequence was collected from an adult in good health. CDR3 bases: TGCGCCAGCAGCCAAGACCAGCATAACTATGGCTACACCTTC. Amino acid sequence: CASSQDQHNYGYTF.